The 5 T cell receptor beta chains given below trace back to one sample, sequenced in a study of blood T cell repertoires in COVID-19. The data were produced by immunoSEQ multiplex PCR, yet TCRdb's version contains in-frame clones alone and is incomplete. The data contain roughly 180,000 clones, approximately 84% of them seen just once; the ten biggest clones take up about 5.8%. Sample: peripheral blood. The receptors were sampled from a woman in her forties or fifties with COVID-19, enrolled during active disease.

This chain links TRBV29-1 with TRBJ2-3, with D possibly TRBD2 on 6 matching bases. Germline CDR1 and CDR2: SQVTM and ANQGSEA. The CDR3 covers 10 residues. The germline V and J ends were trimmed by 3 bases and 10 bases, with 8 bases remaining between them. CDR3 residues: CSVERGAQYF. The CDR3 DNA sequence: TGCAGCGTTGAGCGGGGCGCGCAGTATTTT.

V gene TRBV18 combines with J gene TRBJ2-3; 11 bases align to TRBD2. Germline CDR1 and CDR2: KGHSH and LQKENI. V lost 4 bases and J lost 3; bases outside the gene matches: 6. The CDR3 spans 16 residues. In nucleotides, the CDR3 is TGTGCCAGCTCACTAAACTCTAGCGGGGGGACAGATACGCAGTATTTT. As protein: CASSLNSSGGTDTQYF.

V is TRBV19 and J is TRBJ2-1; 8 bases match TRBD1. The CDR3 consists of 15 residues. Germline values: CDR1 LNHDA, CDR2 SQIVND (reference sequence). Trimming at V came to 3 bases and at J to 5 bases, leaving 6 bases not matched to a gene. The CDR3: CASSMGRGRNNEQFF. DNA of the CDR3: TGTGCCAGTAGTATGGGCAGGGGGCGTAACAATGAGCAGTTCTTC. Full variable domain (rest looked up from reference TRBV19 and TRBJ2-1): DGGITQSPKYLFRKEGQNVTLSCEQNLNHDAMYWYRQDPGQGLRLIYYSQIVNDFQKGDIAEGYSVSREKKESFPLTVTSAQKNPTAFYLCASSMGRGRNNEQFFGPGTRLTVL.

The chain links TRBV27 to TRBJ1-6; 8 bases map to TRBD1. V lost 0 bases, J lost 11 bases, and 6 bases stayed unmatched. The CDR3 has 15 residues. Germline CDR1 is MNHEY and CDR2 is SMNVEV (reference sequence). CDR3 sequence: CASSLSARGLAPLHF. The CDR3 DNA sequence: TGTGCCAGCAGTTTATCGGCCAGGGGGCTGGCACCCCTCCACTTT.

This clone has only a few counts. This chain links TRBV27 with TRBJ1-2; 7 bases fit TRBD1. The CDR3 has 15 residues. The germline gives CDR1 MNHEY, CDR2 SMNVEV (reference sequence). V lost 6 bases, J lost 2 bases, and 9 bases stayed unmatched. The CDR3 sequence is CASRPSGTVNYGYTF. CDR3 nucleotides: TGTGCCAGCAGACCGTCCGGGACAGTAAACTATGGCTACACCTTC.